This TCR beta chain was identified during a study of blood T cell repertoires in COVID-19. TCRdb's copy holds only in-frame clones and misses some; the assay was immunoSEQ multiplex PCR. The repertoire includes about 220,000 clones, more than 65% of them detected once, and roughly 8.7% sits in the top ten. This sequence originates from a middle-aged man with active or convalescent COVID-19. Source material: peripheral blood.

As DNA, the CDR3 is TGTGCCAGCACCCCAGGGAGGCCTTCACCCCTCCACTTT. Its translation is CASTPGRPSPLHF. This sequence joins TRBV28 and TRBJ1-6; TRBD1 is a possible D gene (5 bases). CDR3 length: 13 amino acids. Per the germline V gene, CDR1 is MDHEN and CDR2 is SYDVKM. The ends were cut back, 7 bases at V and 9 bases at J, with 13 bases in the middle.